A single sample is the source of the 16 T cell receptor beta chains below, sequenced in a study of shared clonotypes between healthy human individuals. Data came from immunoSEQ multiplex PCR; TCRdb stores just in-frame clones and leaves some out. Of about 510,000 clones listed, 90% to 96% are singletons. Sequenced: naive CD4+ T cells sorted from blood. Regarding subset: CD45RA+ positively selected. These receptors were obtained from a woman aged 25 to 39 in good health.

As for this clone: This same CDR3 is encoded by further DNA sequences in the sample. The chain is built from TRBV7-3 and TRBJ2-3; TRBD1 agrees at 8 bases. The CDR3 has 16 amino acids. After removal of 2 bases from V and 0 bases from J, the junction contained 4 bases not matched to a gene. Germline CDR1 and CDR2: SGHTA and FQGTGA. DNA of the CDR3: TGTGCCAGCAGCTTATTTCAGGGGGCTAGCACAGATACGCAGTATTTT. This codes for CASSLFQGASTDTQYF.

The chain links TRBV30 to TRBJ2-1, with D perhaps assigned TRBD1 or TRBD2 (5 bases each). Germline CDR1 and CDR2: GTSNPN and SVGIG (reference sequence). The CDR3 contains 11 residues. V was trimmed by 4 bases and J by 7 bases, leaving 8 bases between them. The CDR3 loop reads CAWMGRNEQFF. The CDR3 DNA is TGTGCCTGGATGGGACGGAATGAGCAGTTCTTC.

The CDR3 nucleotides are TGTGCCATCAGTCCCTCAGGGGGCTATGATCAGCCCCAGCATTTT. Its translation: CAISPSGGYDQPQHF. The chain uses TRBV10-3 and TRBJ1-5; 8 bases align to TRBD1. The CDR3 runs 15 residues. Germline V gene data show CDR1 as ENHRY and CDR2 as SYGVKD. With V trimmed by 5 bases and J by 5 bases, 8 bases remained unmatched.

The chain employs TRBV10-3 and TRBJ2-7, with 9 bases aligning to TRBD1. The V segment lost 3 bases and the J segment 3 bases; nucleotides outside the gene matches: 9. The CDR3 length is 16 residues. Germline assignment: CDR1 ENHRY and CDR2 SYGVKD. The CDR3 here is CAISDPGQGTYYEQYF. Here the CDR3 DNA reads TGTGCCATCAGTGACCCCGGACAGGGGACCTACTACGAGCAGTACTTC.

The chain combines TRBV27 with TRBJ2-7, with TRBD2 as a possible D gene (5 bases). CDR1 MNHEY and CDR2 SMNVEV come from the germline V gene (reference sequence). V lost 4 bases and J lost 0, with 10 bases in between. This CDR3 spans 14 amino acids. The CDR3 DNA follows: TGTGCCAGCAGTTCGGAGCGGCACTCCTACGAGCAGTACTTC. This encodes CASSSERHSYEQYF.

The chain carries TRBV7-2 and TRBJ2-3; 9 bases line up with TRBD1. The junction had 8 bases not matched to a gene; V was cut back by 4 bases and J by 3 bases. This CDR3 contains 16 residues. Germline V gene lookup returns CDR1 SGHTA and CDR2 FQGNSA. This CDR3 is CASSYHTGGATDTQYF. DNA of the CDR3: TGTGCCAGCAGCTACCACACAGGGGGCGCAACAGATACGCAGTATTTT.

The gene calls are TRBV18 and TRBJ1-2; the D is unclear. The CDR3 consists of 13 residues. The germline gives CDR1 KGHSH, CDR2 LQKENI. Between the trimmed V and J ends, which lost 3 bases and 10 bases, there was a span of 15 bases. The CDR3 is CASSPLDRSDYTF. The CDR3 DNA follows: TGTGCCAGCTCACCGCTAGACCGATCCGACTACACCTTC. Full variable domain (rest looked up from reference TRBV18 and TRBJ1-2): NAGVMQNPRHLVRRRGQEARLRCSPMKGHSHVYWYRQLPEEGLKFMVYLQKENIIDESGMPKERFSAEFPKEGPSILRIQQVVRGDSAAYFCASSPLDRSDYTFGSGTRLTVV.

The chain recombines TRBV28 with TRBJ1-5, with 8 bases aligning to TRBD1. J lost 1 base, V lost 3 bases, and 5 bases had no gene match. The CDR3 contains 16 residues. The germline CDR1 and CDR2 sequences are MDHEN and SYDVKM. CDR3 nucleotide sequence: TGTGCCAGCAGTTTGTTTGGACAGGGAAGCAATCAGCCCCAGCATTTT. This encodes CASSLFGQGSNQPQHF.

The chain is built from TRBV11-2 and TRBJ2-5; 11 nucleotides align to TRBD1. Germline CDR1 is SGHAT and CDR2 is FQNNGV. V lost 4 bases and J lost 5; bases outside the gene matches: 6. The CDR3 has 15 residues. The chain's CDR3 is CASSSRTGGVETQYF. DNA for the CDR3: TGTGCCAGCAGCTCCCGGACAGGGGGCGTCGAGACCCAGTACTTC.

The rearrangement joins TRBV5-1 to TRBJ2-3, with D tentatively TRBD2 (6 bases). The germline gives CDR1 SGHRS, CDR2 YFSETQ. V was cut by 4 bases and J by 0 bases, with 12 bases left in between. The CDR3 is 15 residues long. The CDR3 DNA reads as TGCGCCAGCAGCCCCCCCAGCGGGAGCACAGATACGCAGTATTTT. It yields the protein CASSPPSGSTDTQYF.

The chain joins TRBV29-1 to TRBJ2-7, with 11 bases fitting TRBD1. The CDR3 has 13 amino acids. The germline CDR1 and CDR2 sequences are SQVTM and ANQGSEA. V was clipped by 3 bases and J by 3 bases; unmatched bases: 1. The DNA for the CDR3 is TGCAGCGTTGAGGGACAGGGGGGCTACGAGCAGTACTTC. Translated: CSVEGQGGYEQYF.

The chain employs TRBV7-3 and TRBJ2-1; TRBD2 aligns across 7 bases. From germline, CDR1 is SGHTA and CDR2 FQGTGA. V dropped 0 bases and J dropped 4; count of bases not matched to a gene: 15. The CDR3 is 19 residues long. The CDR3 spells CASSLTPSSRLAAYNEQFF. In DNA, the CDR3 is TGTGCCAGCAGCTTAACGCCCTCCAGCCGACTAGCAGCATACAATGAGCAGTTCTTC.

The chain combines TRBV2 with TRBJ2-4; 9 nucleotides match TRBD2. Unmatched junction bases numbered 11, after V lost 6 bases and J lost 5 bases. This CDR3 is built from 16 residues. The germline gives CDR1 SNHLY, CDR2 FYNNEI. The CDR3, as DNA: TGTGCCAGCAGGGGCCGCGGGAGGGCCGGGGAAAACATTCAGTACTTC. Translating gives CASRGRGRAGENIQYF.

The chain is built from TRBV28 and TRBJ2-1; either TRBD1 or TRBD2 may supply D (5 bases each). The ends were cut back, 4 bases at V and 4 bases at J, with 11 bases in the middle. Germline-derived CDR1 and CDR2 are MDHEN and SYDVKM. The CDR3 is 14 amino acids. The DNA for the CDR3 is TGTGCCAGCAGTTCCGGGACGGTATACAATGAGCAGTTCTTC. Encoded protein: CASSSGTVYNEQFF.

V gene TRBV27 combines with J gene TRBJ1-1, with D unresolved. The ends were cut back, 5 bases at V and 0 bases at J, with 10 bases in the middle. CDR1 and CDR2 from the germline V gene are MNHEY and SMNVEV (reference sequence). This CDR3 region has 14 residues. The CDR3 spells CASSRSGMNTEAFF. The CDR3 DNA sequence: TGTGCCAGCAGTCGTAGCGGCATGAACACTGAAGCTTTCTTT.

The chain is built from TRBV5-6 and TRBJ1-1; D is perhaps TRBD1 (5 bases). V was pared by 2 bases and J by 6 bases, with 14 bases between. CDR3 length: 14 amino acids. Germline lookup yields CDR1 SGHDT and CDR2 YYEEEE. The CDR3 reads CASSFSGSGPEAFF. The CDR3 DNA is TGTGCCAGCAGCTTCTCAGGGTCGGGGCCTGAAGCTTTCTTT. Full variable domain (remainder filled in from reference TRBV5-6 and TRBJ1-1): DAGVTQSPTHLIKTRGQQVTLRCSPKSGHDTVSWYQQALGQGPQFIFQYYEEEERQRGNFPDRFSGHQFPNYSSELNVNALLLGDSALYLCASSFSGSGPEAFFGQGTRLTVV.